Each of the 13 T cell receptor beta chains below was sequenced from the same sample in a study of blood T cell repertoires in COVID-19. Only in-frame clones appear in the TCRdb table, and some are missing; sequencing was by immunoSEQ multiplex PCR. This table holds 150,000 to 200,000 clones, 70% to 85% found once. The source material was PBMCs or T cells enriched from blood (not recorded which). The receptors here all came from a woman aged 55-70 years with acute COVID-19.

This clone has just one count. The V and J genes are TRBV15 and TRBJ2-5; 10 bases are shared with TRBD1. Looked up from germline, CDR1 is LNHNV and CDR2 is YYDKDF (reference sequence). Unmatched junction bases numbered 5, after V lost 5 bases and J lost 2 bases. CDR3 length: 15 residues. The CDR3 reads CATSRDRGMQETQYF. The CDR3 region has the DNA TGTGCCACCAGCCGGGACAGGGGAATGCAAGAGACCCAGTACTTC.

This clone was seen more than once but under ten times. The chain is built from TRBV2 and TRBJ2-7, with 9 bases identical to TRBD2. This CDR3 has 14 residues. Germline V gene sequence: CDR1 SNHLY, CDR2 FYNNEI. The J segment lost 5 bases and the V segment lost 11 bases, leaving 13 bases of the junction unmatched. This CDR3 reads CAVPFAGGPHEQYF. The CDR3, as DNA: TGTGCCGTCCCCTTTGCGGGAGGGCCCCACGAGCAGTACTTC.

The chain is built from TRBV4-1 and TRBJ1-5, with 8 bases fitting TRBD1. Trimming at V came to 3 bases and at J to 1 base, leaving 5 bases not matched to a gene. This CDR3 comprises 16 residues. Germline V lookup: CDR1 MGHRA, CDR2 YSYEKL. The CDR3 bases are TGCGCCAGCAGCCAGGCAGGGGGCCGGAGCAATCAGCCCCAGCATTTT. Its protein is CASSQAGGRSNQPQHF.

This rearrangement joins TRBV30 to TRBJ2-7; TRBD1 matches at 8 bases. Per the germline V gene, CDR1 is GTSNPN and CDR2 is SVGIG (reference sequence). This CDR3 is 13 amino acids long. With V trimmed by 4 bases and J by 7 bases, 9 bases remained unmatched. The CDR3 DNA follows: TGTGCCTGGACCAGGGGGCCTGGTAGAGAGCAGTACTTC. This translates into CAWTRGPGREQYF.

The rearrangement joins TRBV12-3 or TRBV12-4 to TRBJ1-4; D uncertain. The CDR3 runs to 13 residues. V gave up 6 bases and J gave up 5 bases, with 10 bases separating them. CDR3 bases: TGTGCCAGCAGGGGCCAGGTGAATGAAAAACTGTTTTTT. This gives the protein CASRGQVNEKLFF.

The V call is TRBV18, the J call TRBJ1-6; the D is unclear. The CDR3 loop spans 14 amino acids. Germline V lookup: CDR1 KGHSH, CDR2 LQKENI. V gave up 8 bases and J gave up 2 bases, with 10 bases separating them. CDR3 amino acids: CASTYRPYNSPLHF. DNA for the CDR3: TGTGCCAGCACATACCGTCCCTATAATTCACCCCTCCACTTT.

The V and J genes are TRBV10-3 and TRBJ2-1; 7 bases are shared with TRBD1. The ends lost 2 bases at V and 8 bases at J; junction bases unmatched: 6. Germline V gene lookup returns CDR1 ENHRY and CDR2 SYGVKD. The CDR3 length is 14 residues. DNA for the CDR3: TGTGCCATCAGTGAGCCGGACAGGTGGGATGAGCAGTTCTTC. Its protein product is CAISEPDRWDEQFF.

This chain joins TRBV6-5 and TRBJ1-1; a possible D gene is TRBD1 (6 bases). Between the trimmed V and J ends, which lost 8 bases and 1 base, there was a span of 14 bases. This CDR3 region has 14 residues. Germline loops: CDR1 MNHEY, CDR2 SVGAGI. This chain's CDR3 is CASRGGLPNTEAFF. The CDR3 nucleotides read TGTGCCAGCCGAGGGGGACTACCGAACACTGAAGCTTTCTTT.

This chain links TRBV2 with TRBJ2-5; tentatively, D is TRBD2 (6 bases). From germline, CDR1 is SNHLY and CDR2 FYNNEI. Trimming removed 7 bases at V and 5 bases at J, with 11 bases between. This CDR3 has 12 amino acids. This CDR3 is CASKEGRETQYF. In DNA, the CDR3 is TGTGCCAGCAAGGAGGGTAGGGAGACCCAGTACTTC. Full variable domain (missing parts from reference TRBV2 and TRBJ2-5): EPEVTQTPSHQVTQMGQEVILRCVPISNHLYFYWYRQILGQKVEFLVSFYNNEISEKSEIFDDQFSVERPDGSNFTLKIRSTKLEDSAMYFCASKEGRETQYFGPGTRLLVL.

The chain uses TRBV6-5 and TRBJ1-3; the D is unclear. Germline V gene sequence: CDR1 MNHEY, CDR2 SVGAGI. The length of the CDR3 is 16 residues. V was trimmed by 2 bases and J by 0 bases, leaving 11 bases between them. This chain's CDR3 is CASSYQASPSGNTIYF. The CDR3 region has the DNA TGTGCCAGCAGTTACCAGGCCTCCCCCTCTGGAAACACCATATATTTT.

The gene calls are TRBV11-3 and TRBJ1-1; 7 nucleotides match TRBD1. Germline trimming cut 2 bases from V and 3 bases from J; bases unmatched to any gene: 3. This CDR3 has 14 amino acids. CDR1 and CDR2 (germline): SGHNT, YENEEA. CDR3 sequence: CASSLRGGDTEAFF. The CDR3 DNA reads as TGTGCCAGCAGCTTACGAGGGGGCGACACTGAAGCTTTCTTT.

This chain joins TRBV19 and TRBJ2-5; 7 bases are shared with TRBD2. The ends lost 1 base at V and 5 bases at J; junction bases unmatched: 1. There are 13 residues in the CDR3. Germline V gene lookup returns CDR1 LNHDA and CDR2 SQIVND (reference sequence). CDR3 sequence reads: CASSIGEGETQYF. CDR3 nucleotide sequence: TGTGCCAGTAGTATAGGGGAGGGGGAGACCCAGTACTTC.

This clone was seen a handful of times. The V call is TRBV29-1, the J call TRBJ2-2; 9 bases map to TRBD2. With V trimmed by 3 bases and J by 6 bases, 2 bases remained unmatched. Germline lookup yields CDR1 SQVTM and CDR2 ANQGSEA. The CDR3 sequence is 13 residues long. The CDR3 spells CSVDSGSPGELFF. DNA of the CDR3: TGCAGCGTTGATAGCGGGAGTCCCGGGGAGCTGTTTTTT.